A single sample is the source of the 18 T cell receptor beta chains below, sequenced in a study of blood T cells in healthy people across ages. Using a J-beta primer mix together with a sample-barcoded 5' primer, a second PCR was run for roughly 7 to 11 cycles. TCRdb called the 5' RACE reads again in MiXCR, with one record for every CDR3 protein. The repertoire includes more than 800,000 distinct CDR3 sequences, 29% of them detected once, and roughly 17% sits in the top ten. The specimen sequenced was blood. These receptors all come from an elderly woman in good health.

This clonotype occurred many times. The chain carries TRBV12-3 or TRBV12-4 and TRBJ1-5; D unresolved. This CDR3 region has 14 residues. V was trimmed by 6 bases and J by 1 base, leaving 10 bases between them. In DNA, the CDR3 is TGTGCCAGCAGCCCCCGGCAGAGCAATCAGCCCCAGCATTTT. Translated, it gives CASSPRQSNQPQHF.

In its sample, this clonotype was seen a few times. V is TRBV6-5 and J is TRBJ2-1; D is possibly TRBD1 (5 bases). Germline V gives CDR1 MNHEY, CDR2 SVGAGI. The V end was cut by 11 bases, the J end by 14 bases, with 16 bases between. The CDR3 totals 10 residues. CDR3: CAAGDSSKFF. The CDR3 bases are TGTGCCGCAGGTGACAGTTCTAAGTTCTTC.

This clonotype was found many times. The CDR3 is CASSGAGGFIGDTQYF. The CDR3 DNA is TGTGCCAGCAGCGGCGCGGGGGGGTTTATTGGAGATACGCAGTATTTT. This rearrangement joins TRBV9 to TRBJ2-3, with 9 bases fitting TRBD2. In germline, CDR1 is SGDLS, CDR2 YYNGEE. V trimming: 3 bases; J trimming: 5 bases; junction bases outside the gene matches: 10. CDR3 length equals 16 residues.

The chain employs TRBV6-5 and TRBJ2-3, with 10 bases identical to TRBD2. With 5 bases clipped from V and 4 bases from J, the junction kept 18 bases outside the gene matches. Per germline, CDR1 MNHEY and CDR2 SVGAGI. This CDR3 is 19 amino acids long. In nucleotides, the CDR3 is TGTGCCAGCAGTACTATCAGGGGCGGAGCGGGGGGGGTTGCAGATACGCAGTATTTT. Translating gives CASSTIRGGAGGVADTQYF.

CDR3 coding DNA: TGTGCCAGCAGCACCTCGGGGCGGGGGAGCTCCTACGAGCAGTACTTC. Translated, it gives CASSTSGRGSSYEQYF. V is TRBV6-6 and J is TRBJ2-7; 7 bases agree with TRBD2. In germline, CDR1 is MNHNY, CDR2 SVGAGI (reference sequence). Trimming at V came to 6 bases and at J to 0 bases, leaving 11 bases not matched to a gene. There are 16 residues in the CDR3.

Comments on this clonotype: Germline and junction disagree at one end, which may indicate a read error. The chain uses TRBV20-1 and TRBJ2-3; D perhaps matches TRBD2 (5 bases). Looked up from germline, CDR1 is DFQATT and CDR2 is SNEGSKA (reference sequence). This CDR3 has 12 residues. The CDR3 DNA follows: TGCAGGGCTAGCCCCAGCACAGATACGCAGTATTTT. It codes for CRASPSTDTQYF.

The sample holds a few counts of this clonotype. The chain has TRBV28 and TRBJ1-2, with D tentatively TRBD1 (6 bases). Trimming took off 5 bases at V and 1 base at J, with 20 bases between the two ends. This CDR3 contains 17 residues. CDR1 MDHEN and CDR2 SYDVKM come from the germline V gene. The CDR3 DNA is TGTGCCAGCAGTCAGAAGGGGGGGCGCAGCCTTAACTATGGCTACACCTTC. Translating it yields CASSQKGGRSLNYGYTF.

Details on this clonotype: At one end, the junction sequence differs from germline, possibly due to a read error. The chain has TRBV18 and TRBJ2-7, with 10 nucleotides matching TRBD2. The germline gives CDR1 KGHSH, CDR2 LQKENI. The CDR3 consists of 15 residues. CDR3 region: CTSSPQERGGNEQYF. Here the CDR3 DNA reads TGTACCAGCTCACCCCAAGAGCGGGGGGGCAATGAGCAGTACTTC.

This clonotype has only a few counts. The chain couples TRBV28 to TRBJ1-1; D unresolved. The CDR3 extends over 10 amino acids. V lost 4 bases and J lost 11, with 8 bases in between. Per the germline V gene, CDR1 is MDHEN and CDR2 is SYDVKM. Here the CDR3 DNA reads TGTGCCAGCAGTTCGTCGTCCGCTTTCTTT. It is translated as CASSSSSAFF.

This clonotype was found many times. The J gene is TRBJ1-5, the V gene TRBV2, with D possibly being TRBD1 (6 bases). Germline V CDR1 and CDR2: SNHLY, FYNNEI. This CDR3 is 15 amino acids long. V was pared by 6 bases and J by 6 bases, with 18 bases between. The CDR3 region is CASSADRSAAQPQHF. For the CDR3, the DNA is TGTGCCAGCAGCGCCGACAGGAGCGCTGCTCAGCCCCAGCATTTT.

The chain carries TRBV7-2 and TRBJ2-2; TRBD1 agrees at 8 bases. Germline V gene lookup returns CDR1 SGHTA and CDR2 FQGNSA. The CDR3 has 15 amino acids. The trim removed 3 bases at V and 4 bases at J, leaving 4 bases unmatched. In nucleotides, the CDR3 is TGTGCCAGCAGCTTTACAGGGGGAGTCACCGGGGAGCTGTTTTTT. Translation gives CASSFTGGVTGELFF.

The count of this clonotype is one. This may stem from a read error, because a much larger clone lies one nucleotide away. The chain is built from TRBV7-2 and TRBJ2-7; 7 bases align to TRBD2. Near its end, the DNA agrees better with TRBJ2-5, so the J call may be wrong. The CDR3 is 14 amino acids. The germline V gene encodes CDR1 SGHTA and CDR2 FQGNSA. The CDR3 region has the DNA TGTGCCAGCAACTTAGCCTGGGGGGGGGAGACCCAGTACTTC. Its protein is CASNLAWGGETQYF.

This clonotype was counted between two and nine times. This sequence joins TRBV7-2 and TRBJ2-1; D possibly corresponds to TRBD2 (7 bases). Germline V gene lookup returns CDR1 SGHTA and CDR2 FQGNSA. V was trimmed by 5 bases and J by 14 bases, leaving 22 bases between them. The CDR3 is 14 residues long. CDR3 nucleotides: TGTGCCAGCAGCCAGGGAGGGGGGGAGATTGGGAAGTTCTTC. Translated: CASSQGGGEIGKFF. The complete variable domain, with remaining parts taken from reference TRBV7-2 and TRBJ2-1, reads GAGVSQSPSNKVTEKGKDVELRCDPISGHTALYWYRQSLGQGLEFLIYFQGNSAPDKSGLPSDRFSAERTGGSVSTLTIQRTQQEDSAVYLCASSQGGGEIGKFFGPGTRLTVL.

This clonotype has ten or more counts. The chain joins TRBV5-6 to TRBJ2-1; D possibly matches TRBD1 or TRBD2 (6 bases each). The CDR3 totals 14 residues. Per the germline V gene, CDR1 is SGHDT and CDR2 is YYEEEE. Trimming pared 4 bases from V and 4 bases from J, leaving 12 bases between. The chain's CDR3 is CASSLQGGYNEQFF. In DNA form, the CDR3 reads TGTGCCAGCAGCCTACAGGGAGGATACAATGAGCAGTTCTTC. Complete variable domain (other parts from reference TRBV5-6 and TRBJ2-1): DAGVTQSPTHLIKTRGQQVTLRCSPKSGHDTVSWYQQALGQGPQFIFQYYEEEERQRGNFPDRFSGHQFPNYSSELNVNALLLGDSALYLCASSLQGGYNEQFFGPGTRLTVL.

In this sample, this clonotype turned up a few times. The J gene is TRBJ2-1, the V gene TRBV10-3; TRBD1 agrees at 7 bases. CDR1 is ENHRY and CDR2 is SYGVKD in the germline V gene. This CDR3 has 14 amino acids. V was clipped by 2 bases and J by 13 bases; unmatched bases: 11. CDR3 residues: CAISEGQVGETQFF. The CDR3 DNA sequence: TGTGCCATCAGTGAGGGACAGGTGGGAGAGACCCAGTTCTTC.

This clonotype has more than one count but fewer than ten. Its ends do not fully match the called genes, so a read error is possible. The rearrangement links TRBV2 to TRBJ1-1; 7 bases match TRBD1. Germline loops: CDR1 SNHLY, CDR2 FYNNEI. The CDR3 covers 14 residues. The CDR3 nucleotides are TGTGCCAGCGGTGAAATAGAGGGGGCCACTGAAGCTTTCTTT. As protein: CASGEIEGATEAFF.

This clonotype was picked up a small number of times. V and J are TRBV7-2 and TRBJ2-2; weak D call: TRBD1 (6 bases). Germline CDR1 reads SGHTA; CDR2 reads FQGNSA. V lost 1 base, J lost 2 bases, and 11 bases lay in between. The CDR3 consists of 16 residues. The CDR3 protein is CASSLDGQLNTGELFF. Written as DNA, the CDR3 is TGTGCCAGCAGCTTAGATGGACAGTTAAACACCGGGGAGCTGTTTTTT.

V is TRBV7-2 and J is TRBJ2-5; 13 nucleotides match TRBD2. The DNA end is a closer match to TRBJ2-7, so the J assignment may be wrong. The CDR3 is 17 residues long. CDR1 is SGHTA and CDR2 is FQGNSA in the germline V gene. CDR3 region: CASRLAAGLAGASEQYF. The CDR3 DNA follows: TGTGCCAGCAGACTAGCGGCAGGACTAGCGGGAGCATCCGAGCAGTACTTC.